Listed below are T cell receptor beta chains from one sample, sequenced in a study of T-cell memory formation after mild COVID-19. Each CDR3 protein is one row after TCRdb ran MiXCR on the 5' RACE reads. Here the sample spans fewer than 400,000 distinct CDR3 sequences, over 10% being singletons. Sequenced input: PBMCs or a T cell subset sorted from them (not recorded which). All receptors derive from a man younger than 35 who had mild COVID-19 (a few samples of this study predate the infection). Cell type and time point are not known. The conserved cysteine and the conserved F or W are not part of the CDR3 here.

V: TRBV9; CDR3: ASSVEDGKVNSPLH
V: TRBV5-6; CDR3: ASSLIQDDNEQF
V: TRBV3-1; CDR3: ASSMTGNGEKLF
V: TRBV21-1; CDR3: ASSLRDGPYGEQY
V: TRBV18; CDR3: ASSPYRPGPNTEAF
V: TRBV9; CDR3: ASSGRGDSEAF
V: TRBV28; CDR3: ASSLHGSGYT
V: TRBV5-1; CDR3: ASSGRGVVRGYT
V: TRBV7-3; CDR3: ASSGGGNANTGELF
V: TRBV6-2/TRBV6-3; CDR3: ASGPGQGVEQY
V: TRBV19; CDR3: ASTPGRRGQSYEQY
V: TRBV29-1; CDR3: SVANSYEQY
V: TRBV7-2; CDR3: ASSLDGGWGQPQH
V: TRBV10-3; CDR3: AISAPDRASYNEQF
V: TRBV5-1; CDR3: ASSLLVRSGTEAF
V: TRBV7-2; CDR3: ASSYTGGSENTIY
V: TRBV2; CDR3: ASTGRAGLAAQH
V: TRBV6-2/TRBV6-3; CDR3: ASRREAPYEQY
V: TRBV7-6; CDR3: ASSLGGAGGNQPQH
V: TRBV7-2; CDR3: ASSLDGGGNQPQH
V: TRBV5-1; CDR3: ASSRVPRETQY
V: TRBV19; CDR3: ASSQFRTADTQY
V: TRBV28; CDR3: ASSSFGGEINGYT
V: TRBV20-1; CDR3: SAREHPTNEKLF
V: TRBV10-3; CDR3: AILAGDSSYEQY
V: TRBV6-1; CDR3: AIGSFFRTYEQY
V: TRBV6-4; CDR3: ASSENLNEQF
V: TRBV29-1; CDR3: SVVIAGATSDEQF
V: TRBV6-4; CDR3: ASSDRAASTDTQY
V: TRBV7-6; CDR3: ASSLAPGLGANAEAF
V: TRBV14; CDR3: ASSPGVFYGYT
V: TRBV11-2; CDR3: ASSYAGRPYNEQF
V: TRBV7-9; CDR3: ASSFVPGAF
V: TRBV7-6; CDR3: ASRQGQYNEQF
V: TRBV7-2; CDR3: ASSLTGSFSGANVLT
V: TRBV4-3; CDR3: ASSQQPSRYGEQF
V: TRBV5-1; CDR3: ASSDGDRASEQY
V: TRBV4-3; CDR3: ASSPGTERPGTKGYT
V: TRBV7-2; CDR3: ASSSGQEAPYGYT
V: TRBV24-1; CDR3: ATSIRLAGGQETQY
V: TRBV11-2; CDR3: ASSFRGWTTDTQY
V: TRBV15; CDR3: ATSNLVNGELF
V: TRBV27; CDR3: ASSPHRAGELF
V: TRBV10-3; CDR3: AISAGLETQY
V: TRBV4-2; CDR3: ASSQPLAGGDTDTQY
V: TRBV6-6; CDR3: ASRTQGVTEAF
V: TRBV6-5; CDR3: AVATSAGKKIQY
V: TRBV11-2; CDR3: ASSLAPGGGAGELF
V: TRBV12-3/TRBV12-4; CDR3: ASKGQGSYEQY
V: TRBV2; CDR3: AGSGGSNTGELF
V: TRBV6-5; CDR3: ASSKGQGQSLGELF
V: TRBV5-1; CDR3: ASSVKQYYEQY
V: TRBV20-1; CDR3: SARATTEAF